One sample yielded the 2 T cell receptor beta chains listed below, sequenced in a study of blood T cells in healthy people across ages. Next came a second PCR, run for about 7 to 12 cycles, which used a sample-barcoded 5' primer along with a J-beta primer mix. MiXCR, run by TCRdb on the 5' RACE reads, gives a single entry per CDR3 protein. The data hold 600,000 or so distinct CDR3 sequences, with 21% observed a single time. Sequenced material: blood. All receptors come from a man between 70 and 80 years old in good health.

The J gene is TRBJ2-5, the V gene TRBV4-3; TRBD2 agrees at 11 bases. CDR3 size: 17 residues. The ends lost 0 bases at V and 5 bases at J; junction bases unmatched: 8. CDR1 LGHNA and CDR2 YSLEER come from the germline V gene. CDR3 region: CASSQDRASGRWETQYF. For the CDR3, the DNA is TGCGCCAGCAGCCAAGATAGGGCTAGCGGGAGGTGGGAGACCCAGTACTTC.

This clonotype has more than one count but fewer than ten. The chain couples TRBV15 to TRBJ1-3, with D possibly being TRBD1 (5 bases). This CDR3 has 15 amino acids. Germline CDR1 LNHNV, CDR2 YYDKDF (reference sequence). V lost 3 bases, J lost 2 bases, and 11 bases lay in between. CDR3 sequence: CATSRTAAAGNTIYF. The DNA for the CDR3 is TGTGCCACCAGCAGGACAGCCGCCGCTGGAAACACCATATATTTT.